This T cell receptor beta chain is drawn from a study of cytomegalovirus exposure and HLA in healthy donors. Study-level points and caveats: A link between a missense DCLRE1C variant and TCR beta V- and J-gene trimming emerged from a later analysis. According to an earlier analysis, most TCR beta V segments yielded productive rearrangements about 87% or about 30% of the time. Some TCR beta chains (about 170 of them) were listed as cytomegalovirus-associated.

The CDR3 loop spans 15 amino acids. Germline trimming cut 5 bases from V and 0 bases from J; bases unmatched to any gene: 5. Germline CDR1 and CDR2: SGHAT and FQNNGV. In the case of this clone: Its matching antigen is unknown.

It was with 60 Vbeta and 13 Jbeta primers that the PCR ran. Generated by immunoSEQ multiplex PCR, the TCRdb table keeps only in-frame clones and is missing some. The sample yields about 170,000 clones, roughly four fifths seen once. The source is a female donor in good health and CMV-seronegative. The sample taken for sequencing was PBMCs. The chain uses TRBV11-2 and TRBJ2-3; 7 bases align to TRBD2. CDR3 in DNA: TGTGCCAGCAGCCCCGGGACTATTAGCACAGATACGCAGTATTTT. Protein: CASSPGTISTDTQYF.